This note documents a single T cell receptor (beta chain) sequence. The sample is drawn from a study of blood T cell repertoires in COVID-19. The assay was immunoSEQ multiplex PCR, and TCRdb's table has in-frame clones only and misses some. Here the sample spans roughly 120,000 clones, about 85% being singletons. CDR3 length: 14 residues. The V gene's germline CDR1 is MNHEY and CDR2 SVGAGI. Trimming removed 7 bases from V and 5 bases from J; junction bases left unmatched: 6. The TCR originated in a human donor in a cohort sampled during active COVID-19. This sequence joins TRBV6-5 and TRBJ2-7, with 12 nucleotides matching TRBD1. Sample: peripheral blood. Written as DNA, the CDR3 is TGTGCCAGCACGACCGGGACAGGGGGCCACGAGCAGTACTTC. This sequence encodes CASTTGTGGHEQYF.